Presented here are 14 T cell receptor beta chains from one specimen sequenced in a study of blood T cell repertoires in COVID-19. TCRdb's copy holds only in-frame clones and misses some; the assay was immunoSEQ multiplex PCR. Of over 90,000 clones in the sample, 80% to 90% were seen once. Sequencing was done on a sample of peripheral blood. The receptors originated from a human donor in a cohort sampled during active COVID-19.

CDR3 in amino acids: CASSWRGLQETQYF. For the CDR3, the DNA is TGTGCCAGTAGTTGGCGGGGGCTTCAAGAGACCCAGTACTTC. The genes are TRBV19 and TRBJ2-5, with TRBD2 as a possible D gene (7 bases). The germline gives CDR1 LNHDA, CDR2 SQIVND (reference sequence). Trimming shortened V by 5 bases and J by 2 bases, and 12 bases separated the two germline ends. The CDR3 consists of 14 residues.

This sequence joins TRBV4-3 and TRBJ2-7, with TRBD1 matching over 9 bases. Per the germline V gene, CDR1 is LGHNA and CDR2 is YSLEER. The V gene end was trimmed by 1 base and the J gene end by 3 bases; junction bases not matched to a gene: 4. The CDR3 is 15 amino acids. The CDR3 region is CASSQAAGQGYEQYF. CDR3 nucleotides: TGCGCCAGCAGCCAAGCTGCGGGACAGGGCTACGAGCAGTACTTC.

This clone has only one observation. The genes are TRBV7-9 and TRBJ1-1; D may be TRBD1 (6 bases). The CDR3 contains 16 residues. Germline-derived CDR1 and CDR2 are SEHNR and FQNEAQ (reference sequence). The V end was cut by 5 bases, the J end by 4 bases, with 20 bases between. The CDR3 DNA reads TGTGCCAGCAGCCCCACAGGGTTGATGTTGAGCACTGAAGCTTTCTTT. Amino acid sequence: CASSPTGLMLSTEAFF.

V usage is TRBV30 and J usage is TRBJ1-6, with D possibly TRBD1 on 5 matching bases. The V end was cut by 3 bases, the J end by 11 bases, with 14 bases between. The V gene's germline CDR1 is GTSNPN and CDR2 SVGIG (reference sequence). The CDR3 contains 13 residues. This chain's CDR3 is CAWSQQEGTPLHF. DNA of the CDR3: TGTGCCTGGAGCCAACAGGAGGGGACACCCCTCCACTTT.

The chain couples TRBV2 to TRBJ1-1; D ambiguous. The V end was cut by 6 bases, the J end by 1 base, with 15 bases between. CDR3 length equals 15 residues. Germline V gene data show CDR1 as SNHLY and CDR2 as FYNNEI. Here the CDR3 DNA reads TGTGCCAGCAGCCCCCGGGTGCGGCGGAACACTGAAGCTTTCTTT. Translating it yields CASSPRVRRNTEAFF.

V is TRBV12-3 or TRBV12-4 and J is TRBJ2-5; D is possibly TRBD1 (5 bases). V lost 6 bases to trimming and J lost 2 bases, with 10 bases between them. The CDR3 sequence is 13 residues long. The DNA for the CDR3 is TGTGCCAGCAGACGACAGACTCAAGAGACCCAGTACTTC. Residues: CASRRQTQETQYF.

The CDR3 region is CAWSVRRGAGVYGYTF. The CDR3 DNA sequence: TGTGCCTGGAGTGTACGCCGGGGGGCAGGGGTCTATGGCTACACCTTC. This chain connects TRBV30 to TRBJ1-2; possibly TRBD1 for D (6 bases). The CDR3 extends over 16 amino acids. The germline V gene encodes CDR1 GTSNPN and CDR2 SVGIG (reference sequence). With 0 bases removed from V and 4 bases from J, the gap between germline ends came to 18 bases.

This clone was detected once. V gene TRBV6-2 or TRBV6-3 combines with J gene TRBJ2-5; a weak D match, TRBD1 (7 bases). The CDR3 sequence is 15 residues long. Germline-derived CDR1 and CDR2 are MNHEY and SVGEGT. Trimming shortened V by 5 bases and J by 4 bases, and 17 bases separated the two germline ends. In nucleotides, the CDR3 is TGTGCCAGCAGTCGCATACCAGGGGGGCGAGAGACCCAGTACTTC. It translates to CASSRIPGGRETQYF.

The rearrangement joins TRBV19 to TRBJ1-5; D unresolved. Between the trimmed V and J ends, which lost 0 bases and 9 bases, there was a span of 9 bases. The CDR3 has 13 residues. Germline CDR1 and CDR2: LNHDA and SQIVND (reference sequence). Here the CDR3 reads CASSIDSRRPQHF. CDR3 nucleotides: TGTGCCAGTAGTATAGATTCTCGTCGGCCCCAGCATTTT.

The chain has TRBV19 and TRBJ2-7, with a possible D match to TRBD2 (6 bases). Germline CDR1 is LNHDA and CDR2 is SQIVND (reference sequence). The CDR3 is 15 amino acids. With 5 bases removed from V and 5 bases from J, the gap between germline ends came to 19 bases. The CDR3 sequence: CASSLGLWAGDEQYF. CDR3 DNA sequence: TGTGCCAGTAGTCTCGGACTATGGGCTGGGGACGAGCAGTACTTC.

This sequence joins TRBV3-1 (or the pseudogene TRBV3-2) and TRBJ2-3; tentative D call: TRBD2 (5 bases). CDR1 is LGHDT and CDR2 is YNNKEL in the germline V gene (reference sequence). With 1 base removed from V and 2 bases from J, the gap between germline ends came to 10 bases. The CDR3 covers 15 residues. CDR3 in DNA: TGTGCCAGCAGCCAAGTTCGGACTCACACAGATACGCAGTATTTT. It codes for CASSQVRTHTDTQYF.

V usage is TRBV6-2 or TRBV6-3 and J usage is TRBJ1-2, with D hard to call. The CDR3 loop spans 13 amino acids. Germline CDR1 and CDR2: MNHEY and SVGEGT. V was cut by 2 bases and J by 2 bases, with 6 bases left in between. The CDR3 DNA follows: TGTGCCAGCAGTTACACATCAAACTATGGCTACACCTTC. Encoded protein: CASSYTSNYGYTF.

This chain connects TRBV4-1 to TRBJ2-1, with 7 bases that match TRBD1. Germline V gene data show CDR1 as MGHRA and CDR2 as YSYEKL. V lost 4 bases to trimming and J lost 12 bases; unmatched junction nucleotides: 21. The CDR3 contains 17 residues. The CDR3 loop is CASSRLPGQTLLGVQFF. CDR3 nucleotide sequence: TGCGCCAGCAGCCGATTACCGGGACAGACTCTACTAGGGGTGCAGTTCTTC.

The rearrangement joins TRBV7-9 to TRBJ1-3, with 7 bases identical to TRBD1. Germline CDR1 SEHNR, CDR2 FQNEAQ (reference sequence). V was pared by 10 bases and J by 4 bases, with 10 bases of the junction left unmatched. The CDR3 loop spans 14 amino acids. CDR3 nucleotide sequence: TGTGCCACACGCCGACAGGGATTGGGAAACACCATATATTTT. Translated: CATRRQGLGNTIYF.